Only a few counts were recorded for the clone carrying this TCR beta chain. This sample is drawn from a study of blood T cell repertoires in COVID-19. Across over 20 US areas, participants ranged in age from about 18 to 100 years. In assigning cohorts, the study relied on participant-reported clinical history. Two consecutive negative NP/OP PCR tests, clearance, or resolved symptoms defined Cohort 3 recovery. Germline V CDR1 and CDR2: SQVTM, ANQGSEA. The CDR3 totals 11 residues. V lost 7 bases, J lost 7 bases, and 13 bases lay in between. This table comes from immunoSEQ multiplex PCR, and its TCRdb copy is limited to in-frame clones, with some not included. Of about 430,000 clones in the sample, around 87% were seen once.

This TCR derives from a man aged 25-45 years who had recovered from COVID-19. The sample taken for sequencing was PBMCs or T cells enriched from blood (not recorded which). The chain uses TRBV29-1 and TRBJ1-2, with unresolved D. The CDR3 DNA follows: TGCAGCGCTTCTGGGAGCGCTGGCTACACCTTC. Its translation: CSASGSAGYTF.